This T cell receptor beta chain was recorded in a study of T cell changes during pregnancy in multiple sclerosis. TCRdb keeps only in-frame clones here, not all; method: immunoSEQ multiplex PCR. Of tens of thousands of clones listed, around nine tenths are singletons. Trimming cost V 7 bases and J 1 base, with 11 bases left between them. Germline V gives CDR1 LGHNT, CDR2 FRNRAP. The CDR3 totals 14 residues. The rearrangement joins TRBV12-5 to TRBJ1-5; TRBD1 is a possible D gene (5 bases). This specimen was CD4+ T cells from peripheral blood mononuclear cells, taken in the third trimester of pregnancy. This TCR derives from a female donor in good health, enrolled as a control in a pregnancy study. The chain's CDR3 is CASVLGGSNQPQHF. The CDR3 DNA follows: TGTGCTAGTGTCTTGGGGGGGAGCAATCAGCCCCAGCATTTT.